The sequence of this T cell receptor (beta chain) was determined in a study of cytomegalovirus exposure and HLA in healthy donors. Study-level results: As a later analysis revealed, most CMV-associated TCR beta chains appeared HLA-restricted.

With 60 Vbeta and 13 Jbeta primers, the PCR was carried out. Clones were read by immunoSEQ multiplex PCR, and TCRdb kept only the in-frame ones, dropping some. The sample has roughly 78,000 clones; about 60% are singletons. Of note for this clone: Its antigen is still unknown.

Sequencing was performed on PBMCs. This clonotype originated in a man under 40 in good health and CMV-seropositive.

CDR3 sequence reads: CASIQDIPLFEAFF. In DNA, the CDR3 is TGTGCCAGCATCCAGGACATACCACTTTTTGAAGCTTTCTTT. The chain recombines TRBV6-1 with TRBJ1-1; perhaps TRBD1 as D (5 bases). Germline CDR1 MNHNS, CDR2 SASEGT. Trimming left V 7 bases short and J 7 bases short, with 19 bases between. The CDR3 length is 14 residues.